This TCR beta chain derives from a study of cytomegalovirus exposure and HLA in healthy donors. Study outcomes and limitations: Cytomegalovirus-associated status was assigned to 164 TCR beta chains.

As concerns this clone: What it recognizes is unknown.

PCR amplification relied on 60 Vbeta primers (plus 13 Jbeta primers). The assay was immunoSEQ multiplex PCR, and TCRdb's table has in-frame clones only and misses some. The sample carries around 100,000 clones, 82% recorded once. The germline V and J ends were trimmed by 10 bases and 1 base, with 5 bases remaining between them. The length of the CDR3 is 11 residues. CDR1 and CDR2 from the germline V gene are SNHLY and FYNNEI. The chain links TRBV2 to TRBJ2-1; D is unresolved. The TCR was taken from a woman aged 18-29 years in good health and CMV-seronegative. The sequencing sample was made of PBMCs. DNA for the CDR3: TGTGCCACCCTGTCCTACAATGAGCAGTTCTTC. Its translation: CATLSYNEQFF.